This T cell receptor beta chain was sequenced for a study of T cell changes during pregnancy in multiple sclerosis (dated by TCRdb to the late 2010s). At the level of the whole study: The study looked at changes in the T cell repertoire across pregnancy in women with multiple sclerosis.

Libraries were constructed by the immunoSEQ multiplex PCR assay. The clones in this table, taken by TCRdb from immuneACCESS, are in-frame only. Not every clone is retained; where verified, under half of the shortfall comes from an unresolved V gene, and the cause of the rest is unknown. Counted in this sample were about 40,000 clones; nearly 90% of them appeared once. 0.5% to 0.65% of the sample lies in the top ten. As regards this clone: What this receptor recognizes is not known. Base quality data are lacking; no much larger clone is found one base away.

Sequences KGHSH (CDR1) and LQKENI (CDR2) are obtained from the germline V gene. V sheds 3 bases and J sheds 7 bases, leaving 9 bases between their ends. The CDR3 runs 12 amino acids, cysteine and phenylalanine included. The DNA shown is the 36-base CDR3, in frame from base 1. Sequenced material: CD4+ T cells from peripheral blood mononuclear cells, taken in the first trimester of pregnancy. This TCR derives from a female donor with multiple sclerosis, enrolled in a pregnancy study. Recombination connected TRBV18 to TRBJ2-5; there is no confident call for the D gene. The CDR3 sequence is CASSPLAPTQYF. DNA sequence: TGTGCCAGCTCACCTTTAGCTCCGACCCAGTACTTC.